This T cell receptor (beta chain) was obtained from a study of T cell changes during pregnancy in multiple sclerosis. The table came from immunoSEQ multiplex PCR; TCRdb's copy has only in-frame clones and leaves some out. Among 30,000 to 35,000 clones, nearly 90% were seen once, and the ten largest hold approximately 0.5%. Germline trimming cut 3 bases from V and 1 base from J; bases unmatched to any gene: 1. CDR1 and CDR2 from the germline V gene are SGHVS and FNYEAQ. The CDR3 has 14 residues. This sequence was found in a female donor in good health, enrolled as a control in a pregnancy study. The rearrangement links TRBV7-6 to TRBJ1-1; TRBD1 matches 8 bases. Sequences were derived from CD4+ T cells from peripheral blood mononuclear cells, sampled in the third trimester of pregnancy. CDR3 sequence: CASSLGQANTEAFF. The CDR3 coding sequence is TGTGCCAGCAGCTTGGGACAGGCGAACACTGAAGCTTTCTTT.